Listed below are T cell receptor beta chains from one sample, sequenced in a study of metastatic and nonmetastatic thyroid tumors. Using MiXCR, TCRdb reanalyzed the PCR reads. The table shows about 15,000 clones, with less than 25% occurring only once. The sequencing input was adjacent normal tissue. These receptors were obtained from a female donor with papillary thyroid cancer or a benign thyroid nodule (not recorded which). Some clones in this sample may be carry-over from other donors' samples. The CDR3 runs from the conserved cysteine through the conserved F or W. D genes are given only for firm matches. Size is stated for part of the rows, as once, few or many counts, or as a class when the clone is expanded.

abundance: few
j_gene: TRBJ2-1
v_gene: TRBV28
d_gene: TRBD2
CDR3nt: TGTGCCAGCAGTTACGGGACTATCTATGAGCAGTTCTTC
CDR3aa: CASSYGTIYEQFF

abundance: few
j_gene: TRBJ2-7
v_gene: TRBV20-1
d_gene: .
CDR3nt: TGCAGTGCTAGAGATACCCTAGGGGAGCTCGAGCAGTACTTC
CDR3aa: CSARDTLGELEQYF

abundance: .
j_gene: TRBJ2-7
v_gene: TRBV2
d_gene: .
CDR3nt: TGTGCCAGCAGCGCGTACTTAGGGGACGAGCAGTACTTC
CDR3aa: CASSAYLGDEQYF

abundance: .
j_gene: TRBJ2-2
v_gene: TRBV28
d_gene: .
CDR3nt: TGTGCCAGCAGTCCCGGGATCCTAAACACCGGGGAGCTGTTTTTT
CDR3aa: CASSPGILNTGELFF

abundance: few
j_gene: TRBJ2-1
v_gene: TRBV11-3
d_gene: TRBD1
CDR3nt: TGTGCCAGCAGCTCCCCTCTCCAGGGGGACAATGAGCAGTTCTTC
CDR3aa: CASSSPLQGDNEQFF

abundance: .
j_gene: TRBJ1-2
v_gene: TRBV27
d_gene: TRBD1
CDR3nt: TGTGCCAGCAGTTTAGACGGACAGGGCCCCCTTTATGTCTACACCTTC
CDR3aa: CASSLDGQGPLYVYTF

abundance: few
j_gene: TRBJ1-1
v_gene: TRBV27
d_gene: .
CDR3nt: TGTGCCAGCAGAATTTCCGACGACGTACCTAGCACTGAAGCTTTCTTT
CDR3aa: CASRISDDVPSTEAFF

abundance: .
j_gene: TRBJ1-2
v_gene: TRBV12-3/TRBV12-4
d_gene: .
CDR3nt: TGTGCCAGCACCCTTATGGGGGGGAAGGATGGCTACACCTTC
CDR3aa: CASTLMGGKDGYTF

abundance: few
j_gene: TRBJ1-5
v_gene: TRBV5-1
d_gene: .
CDR3nt: TGCGCCAGCAGCGAACAGGGTAATAGCAATCAGCCCCAGCATTTT
CDR3aa: CASSEQGNSNQPQHF

abundance: few
j_gene: TRBJ1-2
v_gene: TRBV20-1
d_gene: .
CDR3nt: TGCAGTGCTAGAGATCTGAGGACGTCGGCTAACTATGGCTACACCTTC
CDR3aa: CSARDLRTSANYGYTF

abundance: few
j_gene: TRBJ2-7
v_gene: TRBV28
d_gene: .
CDR3nt: TGTGCCAGCAGTTTAATATCCTACGAGCAGTACTTC
CDR3aa: CASSLISYEQYF

abundance: .
j_gene: TRBJ2-6
v_gene: TRBV5-1
d_gene: .
CDR3nt: TGCGCCAGCAGCTTGATACTCTCTGGGGCCAACGTCCTGACTTTC
CDR3aa: CASSLILSGANVLTF

abundance: .
j_gene: TRBJ1-1
v_gene: TRBV19
d_gene: .
CDR3nt: TGTGCCAGTAGTATAGACCTCCGGGACACTGGAGCTTTCTTT
CDR3aa: CASSIDLRDTGAFF

abundance: .
j_gene: TRBJ1-5
v_gene: TRBV28
d_gene: .
CDR3nt: TGTGCCGGCAGTTTGGTAACTAGCAATCAGCCCCAGCATTTT
CDR3aa: CAGSLVTSNQPQHF

abundance: once
j_gene: TRBJ2-7
v_gene: TRBV25-1
d_gene: .
CDR3nt: TGTGCCAGCAGTCGGACAGGAGGGTACGAGCAGTACTTC
CDR3aa: CASSRTGGYEQYF

abundance: many
j_gene: TRBJ2-7
v_gene: TRBV11-3
d_gene: .
CDR3nt: TGTGCCAGCAGCTTTACAGGCCACGAGCAGTACTTC
CDR3aa: CASSFTGHEQYF

abundance: many
j_gene: TRBJ1-6
v_gene: TRBV6-2/TRBV6-3
d_gene: .
CDR3nt: TGTGCCAGCACCTCAGGAACCCCGGCCAATTCACCCCTCCACTTT
CDR3aa: CASTSGTPANSPLHF

abundance: many
j_gene: TRBJ1-5
v_gene: TRBV6-1
d_gene: .
CDR3nt: TGTGCCAGCAGTGATCTGTCGGTTCAGCCCCAGCATTTT
CDR3aa: CASSDLSVQPQHF

abundance: .
j_gene: TRBJ1-1
v_gene: TRBV6-1
d_gene: .
CDR3nt: TGTGCCAGCAGTGAAGTCGTAGCTATGAACACTGAAGCTTTCTTT
CDR3aa: CASSEVVAMNTEAFF

abundance: many
j_gene: TRBJ2-7
v_gene: TRBV20-1
d_gene: TRBD1
CDR3nt: TGCAGTGCTGAATCCCGGGACAGGGGGAAGTACGAGCAGTACTTC
CDR3aa: CSAESRDRGKYEQYF

abundance: few
j_gene: TRBJ1-5
v_gene: TRBV12-5
d_gene: .
CDR3nt: TGTGCTAGTGGAATCATGAGGCCCCAGCATTTT
CDR3aa: CASGIMRPQHF

abundance: .
j_gene: TRBJ2-1
v_gene: TRBV12-5
d_gene: .
CDR3nt: TGTGCTAGTGGTTTGGAACCATATGAGCAGTTCTTC
CDR3aa: CASGLEPYEQFF

abundance: .
j_gene: TRBJ2-1
v_gene: TRBV27
d_gene: .
CDR3nt: TGTGCCAGCAGTTCAAGACTAGTGAAGAGCAATGAGCAGTTCTTC
CDR3aa: CASSSRLVKSNEQFF

abundance: .
j_gene: TRBJ2-7
v_gene: TRBV5-6
d_gene: .
CDR3nt: TGTGCCAGCAGCTTGGGAGGGGGGGGAGAGCAGTACTTC
CDR3aa: CASSLGGGGEQYF

abundance: few
j_gene: TRBJ1-2
v_gene: TRBV2
d_gene: .
CDR3nt: TGTGCCAGCACTGCGGGCAGGATTTATGGCTACACCTTC
CDR3aa: CASTAGRIYGYTF

abundance: .
j_gene: TRBJ2-7
v_gene: TRBV6-1
d_gene: .
CDR3nt: TGTGCCAGCAGCCACGACTTATACGAGCAGTACTTC
CDR3aa: CASSHDLYEQYF

abundance: .
j_gene: TRBJ2-2
v_gene: TRBV11-3
d_gene: .
CDR3nt: TGTGCCAGCAGCTTACGCCTCGGGGAGCTGTTTTTT
CDR3aa: CASSLRLGELFF

abundance: .
j_gene: TRBJ1-5
v_gene: TRBV10-1
d_gene: .
CDR3nt: TGCGCCAGACAGTACAATCAGCCCCAGCATTTT
CDR3aa: CARQYNQPQHF

abundance: .
j_gene: TRBJ2-7
v_gene: TRBV5-1
d_gene: .
CDR3nt: TGCGCCAGCAGTCCTAGTCGAGGTTTCGGATCCTACGAGCAGTACTTC
CDR3aa: CASSPSRGFGSYEQYF

abundance: .
j_gene: TRBJ2-1
v_gene: TRBV14
d_gene: .
CDR3nt: TGTGCCAGCAGCCAGCCCCGGGACTTACCGAATGAGCAGTTCTTC
CDR3aa: CASSQPRDLPNEQFF

abundance: many
j_gene: TRBJ1-1
v_gene: TRBV6-1
d_gene: .
CDR3nt: TGTGCCAGCCTATTTGGGATTGCGGCTTTCTTT
CDR3aa: CASLFGIAAFF

abundance: .
j_gene: TRBJ2-1
v_gene: TRBV20-1
d_gene: .
CDR3nt: TGCAGTGCTCGAACTGCCCAAAGATACAATGAGCAGTTCTTC
CDR3aa: CSARTAQRYNEQFF

abundance: .
j_gene: TRBJ2-5
v_gene: TRBV7-8
d_gene: TRBD2
CDR3nt: TGTGCCAGCAGCGTTATAGCGGGGGGCGGGGAGACCCAGTACTTC
CDR3aa: CASSVIAGGGETQYF

abundance: .
j_gene: TRBJ1-2
v_gene: TRBV11-2
d_gene: .
CDR3nt: TGTGCCAGCAGGTCCTGGGGGACCGACGTAGATGGCTACACCTTC
CDR3aa: CASRSWGTDVDGYTF

abundance: few
j_gene: TRBJ2-7
v_gene: TRBV7-2
d_gene: TRBD1
CDR3nt: TGTGCCAGCAGCTGGGACAGGGGGCAAGGGGACGAGCAGTACTTC
CDR3aa: CASSWDRGQGDEQYF

abundance: .
j_gene: TRBJ2-7
v_gene: TRBV28
d_gene: TRBD1
CDR3nt: TGTGCCAGCAGTACCTATGGTGGACAGGGGTACGAGCAGTACTTC
CDR3aa: CASSTYGGQGYEQYF

abundance: .
j_gene: TRBJ2-3
v_gene: TRBV5-1
d_gene: .
CDR3nt: TGCGCCAGCAGCTTGGGGACAACCCCCACAGATACGCAGTATTTT
CDR3aa: CASSLGTTPTDTQYF

abundance: .
j_gene: TRBJ2-5
v_gene: TRBV11-2
d_gene: TRBD2
CDR3nt: TGTGCCAGCAGCTTAGAATTAGCGGGAGACGAAGAGACCCAGTACTTC
CDR3aa: CASSLELAGDEETQYF

abundance: .
j_gene: TRBJ2-7
v_gene: TRBV20-1
d_gene: .
CDR3nt: TGCAGTGCTAGAGATCAGCATGGTCAGCTAGGGAATCCCTACGAGCAGTACTTC
CDR3aa: CSARDQHGQLGNPYEQYF

abundance: .
j_gene: TRBJ2-3
v_gene: TRBV7-2
d_gene: .
CDR3nt: TGTGCCAGCAGCTTATCGGCAGATACGCAGTATTTT
CDR3aa: CASSLSADTQYF

abundance: .
j_gene: TRBJ2-3
v_gene: TRBV2
d_gene: TRBD2
CDR3nt: TGTGCCAGCAGTGGATGGACTAGCGGGAGACTTAGCACAGATACGCAGTATTTT
CDR3aa: CASSGWTSGRLSTDTQYF

abundance: few
j_gene: TRBJ1-2
v_gene: TRBV27
d_gene: .
CDR3nt: TGTGCCAGCAGGCTCTCAAAGGGACCGAACCATGGCTACACCTTC
CDR3aa: CASRLSKGPNHGYTF

abundance: .
j_gene: TRBJ2-3
v_gene: TRBV15
d_gene: .
CDR3nt: TGTGCCACCAGCGAGGGAGGATTAGCGACAGATACGCAGTATTTT
CDR3aa: CATSEGGLATDTQYF

abundance: few
j_gene: TRBJ1-6
v_gene: TRBV19
d_gene: .
CDR3nt: TGTGCCAGTAGTAGGGGCAGGGTGATGGATTCACCCCTCCACTTT
CDR3aa: CASSRGRVMDSPLHF

abundance: .
j_gene: TRBJ2-7
v_gene: TRBV5-1
d_gene: TRBD2
CDR3nt: TGCGCCAGCACCATAAGCGGGAGGGCCTCCGAGCAGTACTTC
CDR3aa: CASTISGRASEQYF

abundance: .
j_gene: TRBJ2-1
v_gene: TRBV20-1
d_gene: TRBD2
CDR3nt: TGCAGTGTCATACAGCCGGGACTAGCAAACAATGAGCAGTTCTTC
CDR3aa: CSVIQPGLANNEQFF

abundance: .
j_gene: TRBJ2-1
v_gene: TRBV5-4
d_gene: TRBD2
CDR3nt: TGTGCCAGCAGCTTGAGAGGGACTAGCGGTCTTAGCTCCTACAATGAGCAGTCCTTC
CDR3aa: CASSLRGTSGLSSYNEQSF

abundance: .
j_gene: TRBJ1-1
v_gene: TRBV7-7
d_gene: TRBD1
CDR3nt: TGTGCCAGCAGCGTCGGGACAGGGGGACCGAACACTGAAGCTTTCTTT
CDR3aa: CASSVGTGGPNTEAFF

abundance: .
j_gene: TRBJ2-2
v_gene: TRBV19
d_gene: .
CDR3nt: TGTGCCAGTCGTAGGAAGGGGAACACCGGGGAGCTGTTTTTT
CDR3aa: CASRRKGNTGELFF

abundance: few
j_gene: TRBJ2-1
v_gene: TRBV12-3/TRBV12-4
d_gene: .
CDR3nt: TGTGCCAGCAGTTTAGGGGACAATGAGCAGTTCTTC
CDR3aa: CASSLGDNEQFF

abundance: many
j_gene: TRBJ2-7
v_gene: TRBV2
d_gene: TRBD2
CDR3nt: TGTGCCAGCAGTGAAGGGGCTAGCGGGGGGCCCTACGAGCAGTACTTC
CDR3aa: CASSEGASGGPYEQYF